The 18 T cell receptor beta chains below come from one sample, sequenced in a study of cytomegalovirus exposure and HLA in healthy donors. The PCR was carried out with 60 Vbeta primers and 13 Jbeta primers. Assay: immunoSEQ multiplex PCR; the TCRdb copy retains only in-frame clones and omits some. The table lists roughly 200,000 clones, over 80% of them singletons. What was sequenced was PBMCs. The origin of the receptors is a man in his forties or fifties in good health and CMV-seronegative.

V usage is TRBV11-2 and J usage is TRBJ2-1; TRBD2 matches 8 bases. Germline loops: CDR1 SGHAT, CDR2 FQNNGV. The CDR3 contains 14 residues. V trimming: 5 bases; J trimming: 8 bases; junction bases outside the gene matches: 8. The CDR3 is CASSAGGARYEQFF. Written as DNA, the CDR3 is TGTGCCAGCAGCGCCGGGGGGGCCAGATATGAGCAGTTCTTC.

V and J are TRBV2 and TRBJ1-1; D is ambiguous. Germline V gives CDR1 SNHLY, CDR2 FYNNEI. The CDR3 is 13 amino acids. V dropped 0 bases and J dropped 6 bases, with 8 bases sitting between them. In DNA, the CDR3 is TGTGCCAGCAGTGAAGCTTACCAGTCTGAAGCTTTCTTT. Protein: CASSEAYQSEAFF.

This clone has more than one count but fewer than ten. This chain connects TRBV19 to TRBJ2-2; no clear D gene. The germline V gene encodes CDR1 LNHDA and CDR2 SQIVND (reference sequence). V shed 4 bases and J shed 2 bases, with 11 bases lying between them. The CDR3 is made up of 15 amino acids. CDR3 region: CASSRRPLNTGELFF. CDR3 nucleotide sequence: TGTGCCAGTAGTAGGCGGCCTCTAAACACCGGGGAGCTGTTTTTT.

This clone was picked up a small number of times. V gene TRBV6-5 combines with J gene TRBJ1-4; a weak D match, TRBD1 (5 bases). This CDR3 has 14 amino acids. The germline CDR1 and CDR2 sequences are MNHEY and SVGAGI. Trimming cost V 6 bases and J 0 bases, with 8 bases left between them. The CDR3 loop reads CASSRDSTNEKLFF. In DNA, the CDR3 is TGTGCCAGCAGCCGGGACTCAACTAATGAAAAACTGTTTTTT.

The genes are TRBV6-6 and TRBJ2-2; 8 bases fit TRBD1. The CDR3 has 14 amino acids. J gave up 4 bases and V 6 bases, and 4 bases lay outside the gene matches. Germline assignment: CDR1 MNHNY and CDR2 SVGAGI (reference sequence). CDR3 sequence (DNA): TGTGCCAGCAGCCCCGGACAGGGCACCGGGGAGCTGTTTTTT. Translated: CASSPGQGTGELFF.

The CDR3 loop reads CASSSTGVSGNTIYF. CDR3 nucleotides: TGCGCCAGCAGCTCCACGGGGGTCTCTGGAAACACCATATATTTT. The V gene is TRBV5-1, the J gene TRBJ1-3, with a tentative D call TRBD1 (5 bases). This CDR3 comprises 15 residues. The germline CDR1 and CDR2 sequences are SGHRS and YFSETQ. Trimming took 3 bases from V and 0 from J, leaving 10 bases between them.

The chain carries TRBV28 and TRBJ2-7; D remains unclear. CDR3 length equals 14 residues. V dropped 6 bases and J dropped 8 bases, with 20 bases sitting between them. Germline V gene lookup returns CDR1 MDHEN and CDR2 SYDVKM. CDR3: CASSPAGSIGKQYF. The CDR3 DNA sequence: TGTGCCAGCAGCCCCGCAGGATCGATTGGCAAGCAGTACTTC.

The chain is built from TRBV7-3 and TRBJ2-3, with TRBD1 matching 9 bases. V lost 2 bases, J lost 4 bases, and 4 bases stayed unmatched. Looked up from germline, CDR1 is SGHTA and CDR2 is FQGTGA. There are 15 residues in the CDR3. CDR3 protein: CASSLGTGLADTQYF. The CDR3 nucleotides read TGTGCCAGCAGCTTAGGGACAGGGCTGGCAGATACGCAGTATTTT.

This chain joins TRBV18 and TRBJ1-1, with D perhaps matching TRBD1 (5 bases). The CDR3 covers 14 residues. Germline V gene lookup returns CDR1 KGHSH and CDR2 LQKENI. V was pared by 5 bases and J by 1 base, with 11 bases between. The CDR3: CASSAGRRNTEAFF. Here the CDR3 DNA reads TGTGCCAGCTCAGCGGGACGGAGGAACACTGAAGCTTTCTTT.

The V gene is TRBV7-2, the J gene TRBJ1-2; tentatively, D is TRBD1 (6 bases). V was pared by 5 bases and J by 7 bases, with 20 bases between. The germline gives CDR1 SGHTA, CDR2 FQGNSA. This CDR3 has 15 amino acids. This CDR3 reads CASSGSGGQRGGYTF. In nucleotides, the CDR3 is TGTGCCAGCAGCGGATCGGGAGGACAGCGGGGTGGCTACACCTTC.

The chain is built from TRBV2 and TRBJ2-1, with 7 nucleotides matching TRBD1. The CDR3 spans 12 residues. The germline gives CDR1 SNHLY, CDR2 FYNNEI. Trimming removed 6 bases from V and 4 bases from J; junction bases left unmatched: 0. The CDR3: CASRGQYNEQFF. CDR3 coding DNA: TGTGCCAGCAGGGGACAGTACAATGAGCAGTTCTTC.

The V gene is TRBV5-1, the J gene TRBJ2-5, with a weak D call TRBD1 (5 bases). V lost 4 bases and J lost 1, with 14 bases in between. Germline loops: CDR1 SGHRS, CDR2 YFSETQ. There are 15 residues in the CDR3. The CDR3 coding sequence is TGCGCCAGCAGCCCTTCGACAGACTTCCAAGAGACCCAGTACTTC. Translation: CASSPSTDFQETQYF. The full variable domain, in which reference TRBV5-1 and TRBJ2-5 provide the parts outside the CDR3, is KAGVTQTPRYLIKTRGQQVTLSCSPISGHRSVSWYQQTPGQGLQFLFEYFSETQRNKGNFPGRFSGRQFSNSRSEMNVSTLELGDSALYLCASSPSTDFQETQYFGPGTRLLVL.

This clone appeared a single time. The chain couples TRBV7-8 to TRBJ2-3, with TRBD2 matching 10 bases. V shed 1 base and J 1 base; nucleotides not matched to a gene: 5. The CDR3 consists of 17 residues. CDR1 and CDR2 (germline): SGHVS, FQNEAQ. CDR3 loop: CASSLGVAGGRTDTQYF. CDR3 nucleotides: TGTGCCAGCAGCTTAGGGGTAGCGGGGGGTCGCACAGATACGCAGTATTTT.

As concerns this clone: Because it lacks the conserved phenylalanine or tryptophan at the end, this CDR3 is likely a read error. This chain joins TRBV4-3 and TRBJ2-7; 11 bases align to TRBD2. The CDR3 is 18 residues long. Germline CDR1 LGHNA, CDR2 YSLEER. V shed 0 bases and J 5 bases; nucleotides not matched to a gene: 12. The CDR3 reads CASSQDWSSGRRGDEQYS. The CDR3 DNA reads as TGCGCCAGCAGCCAAGATTGGTCTAGCGGGAGGAGAGGCGACGAGCAGTACTCC.

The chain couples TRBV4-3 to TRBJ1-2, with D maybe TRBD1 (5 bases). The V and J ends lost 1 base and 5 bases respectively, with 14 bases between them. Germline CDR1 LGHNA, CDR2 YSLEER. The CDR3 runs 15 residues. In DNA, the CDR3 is TGCGCCAGCAGCCAAGGAGTCCAGGGCCGATATGGCTACACCTTC. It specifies CASSQGVQGRYGYTF.

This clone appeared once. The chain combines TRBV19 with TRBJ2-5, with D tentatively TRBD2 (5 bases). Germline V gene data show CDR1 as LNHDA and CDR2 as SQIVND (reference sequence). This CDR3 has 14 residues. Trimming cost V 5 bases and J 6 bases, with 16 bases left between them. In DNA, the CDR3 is TGTGCCAGTAGTCCCTTTGGAGGCGTACAGACCCAGTACTTC. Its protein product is CASSPFGGVQTQYF. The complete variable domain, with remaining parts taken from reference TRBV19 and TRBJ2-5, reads DGGITQSPKYLFRKEGQNVTLSCEQNLNHDAMYWYRQDPGQGLRLIYYSQIVNDFQKGDIAEGYSVSREKKESFPLTVTSAQKNPTAFYLCASSPFGGVQTQYFGPGTRLLVL.

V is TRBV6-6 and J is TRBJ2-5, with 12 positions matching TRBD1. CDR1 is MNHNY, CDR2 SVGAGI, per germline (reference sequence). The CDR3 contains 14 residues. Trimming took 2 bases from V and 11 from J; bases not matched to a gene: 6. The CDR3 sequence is CASSYGTGGHEQYF. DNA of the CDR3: TGTGCCAGCAGTTACGGGACAGGGGGCCATGAGCAGTACTTC.

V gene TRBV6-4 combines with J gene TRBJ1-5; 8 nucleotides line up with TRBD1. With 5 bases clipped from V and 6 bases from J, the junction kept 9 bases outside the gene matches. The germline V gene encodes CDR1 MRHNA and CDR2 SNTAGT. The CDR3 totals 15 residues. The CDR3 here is CASSQQGEVGQPQHF. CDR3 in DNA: TGTGCCAGCAGTCAACAGGGGGAGGTAGGTCAGCCCCAGCATTTT.